The rows below give T cell receptor beta chains drawn from one sample of a study of glioma-infiltrating T cells. TCRdb re-derived calls from the multiplex PCR reads in MiXCR, one entry per CDR3 protein. The table lists 150,000 to 200,000 distinct CDR3 sequences, approximately 30% of them singletons. Material: glioma tissue, nonneoplastic brain tissue, or PBMCs (not recorded which). These receptors came from a human donor with low-grade glioma or glioblastoma, undergoing nonglioma brain surgery, or in good health (not recorded which). CDR3s include the opening cysteine and the closing phenylalanine or tryptophan. A D gene is named only where the DNA matches it firmly. Only some rows state a clone size, as once, few, many or a class for expanded clones.

d_call	j_call	clone_size	v_call	cdr3_nt	cdr3_aa
.	TRBJ2-1	once	TRBV5-1	TGCGCCAGCAGCCCACGAAACACAGGGCGCGGATCCTACAATGAGCAGTTCTTC	CASSPRNTGRGSYNEQFF
.	TRBJ2-7	many	TRBV20-1	TGCAGTGCTAGAAGTAGGGCAGGGTACTACGAGCAGTACTTC	CSARSRAGYYEQYF
.	TRBJ2-7	.	TRBV7-8	TGTGCCAGCAGCAGAGCAGGGGCTTCAGACGAGCAGTACTTC	CASSRAGASDEQYF
.	TRBJ1-1	many	TRBV7-2	TGTGCCAGCAGCCCAGGGACGGTTGAAGCTTTCTTT	CASSPGTVEAFF
TRBD2	TRBJ2-1	.	TRBV7-2	TGTGCCAGCAGCACCCGGACTAGCGGGAGCTCCTACAATGAGCAGTTCTTC	CASSTRTSGSSYNEQFF
.	TRBJ1-2	many	TRBV5-4	TGTGCCAGCAGCCCGAACGGGGCCGGGGCTATGATGGGCTACACCTTC	CASSPNGAGAMMGYTF
TRBD2	TRBJ2-1	few	TRBV19	TGTGCCAGTAGTATCCCCGAGCGGCGGGAGGGCCGTGAGCAGTTCTTC	CASSIPERREGREQFF
TRBD2	TRBJ2-1	.	TRBV20-1	TGCAGTCGGAGCGGGAGAGGGTACAATGAGCAGTTCTTC	CSRSGRGYNEQFF
.	TRBJ2-2	.	TRBV15	TGTGCCACCAGCAGAGATAGGGCTAGCGACTTATCTGGTGTGCTGTTTTTT	CATSRDRASDLSGVLFF
.	TRBJ1-2	many	TRBV14	TGTGCCAGCAGCCAAGTGCAGCAACACAACAACTATGGCTACACCTTC	CASSQVQQHNNYGYTF
TRBD2	TRBJ2-4	many	TRBV9	TGTGCCAGCAGCGTAGAGGGAGGGTCGGGGCATCAGTACTTC	CASSVEGGSGHQYF
.	TRBJ2-3	many	TRBV6-1	TGTGCCAGCTCCGAGCCGGGGTCAGATACGCAGTATTTT	CASSEPGSDTQYF
TRBD2	TRBJ2-3	.	TRBV12-3/TRBV12-4	TGTGCCACCCGAGGACTAGCGGGAGACGCAGATACGCAGTATTTT	CATRGLAGDADTQYF
.	TRBJ1-1	many	TRBV7-2	TGTGCCAGCAGGGAAGCAGGGCCGAACACTGAAGCTTTCTTT	CASREAGPNTEAFF
TRBD2	TRBJ2-5	.	TRBV6-5	TGTGCCAGCAGTGACGGACTAGCGGGAGTAGAGACCCAGTACTTC	CASSDGLAGVETQYF
.	TRBJ1-2	.	TRBV19	TGTGCCAGTAGTATAGAGGGGGTCCCTCCGGTTCGTGGCTACACCTTC	CASSIEGVPPVRGYTF
.	TRBJ2-7	.	TRBV25-1	TGTGCAAGCAGTGAAGGGGAGACGGTCTCCTACGAGCAGTACTTC	CASSEGETVSYEQYF
.	TRBJ1-2	many	TRBV5-1	TGCGCCAGCAGCCCCGACGGCTCCTATGGCTACACCTTC	CASSPDGSYGYTF
TRBD2	TRBJ2-7	many	TRBV20-1	TGCAGTGCTAGTTTCCAGCGGGAATCCTACGAGCAGTACTTC	CSASFQRESYEQYF
.	TRBJ2-2	.	TRBV5-1	TGCGCCAGCAGCCCCACCACTTCGTCCGGGGAGCTGTTTTTT	CASSPTTSSGELFF
.	TRBJ2-3	many	TRBV5-1	TGCGCCAGCAGCTTCCATCTAGCGACTAGCACAGATACGCAGTATTTT	CASSFHLATSTDTQYF
TRBD1	TRBJ2-3	.	TRBV30	TGTGCCTGGAGTAGAGGACAGGGCACAGATACGCAGTATTTT	CAWSRGQGTDTQYF
TRBD2	TRBJ2-2	many	TRBV28	TGTGCCAGCAGTTTTCCTAGCGGGACCACCGGGGAGCTGTTTTTT	CASSFPSGTTGELFF
TRBD1	TRBJ1-2	many	TRBV5-4	TGTGCCAGCAGACTTCAGGGGGCCTATGGCTACACCTTC	CASRLQGAYGYTF
TRBD1	TRBJ2-1	many	TRBV10-3	TGTGCCATCAGGAGTGGGACAGGGCCCAATGAGCAGTTCTTC	CAIRSGTGPNEQFF
.	TRBJ2-7	.	TRBV4-1	TGCGCCAGCAGCCGGGGACTGGCAATCACCTACGAGCAGTACTTC	CASSRGLAITYEQYF
.	TRBJ2-7	few	TRBV7-2	TGTGCCAGCAGCTTAGCGCTTGTTGTACAGGGCCACGAGCAGTACTTC	CASSLALVVQGHEQYF
TRBD1	TRBJ2-4	many	TRBV7-2	TGTGCCAGCAGCTTAGTCGGGCAGGGGGCAGACATTCAGTACTTC	CASSLVGQGADIQYF
.	TRBJ1-5	many	TRBV12-3/TRBV12-4	TGTGCCAGCAGCTTAGGACGATTGGAGCCCCAGCATTTT	CASSLGRLEPQHF
TRBD1	TRBJ2-3	many	TRBV7-9	TGTGCCAGCCATGTCCGGCGGACAGGGGGCCCAGATACGCAGTATTTT	CASHVRRTGGPDTQYF
TRBD1	TRBJ1-2	many	TRBV6-6	TGTGCCAGCAGTTACCCTGGACAGGGAAGTAGCAGGGCGAACTATGGCTACACCTTC	CASSYPGQGSSRANYGYTF
.	TRBJ2-3	few	TRBV10-3	TGTGCCATCAGTGAGTCCGGGGCCGGCACAGATACGCAGTATTTT	CAISESGAGTDTQYF
TRBD2	TRBJ2-3	many	TRBV7-9	TGTGCCAGCAGCTTTGGAGCGGGAGCCCTACGCACAGATACGCAGTATTTT	CASSFGAGALRTDTQYF
TRBD1	TRBJ2-3	.	TRBV3-1	TGTGCCAGCAGCCAAGATCTCCCTTGGGCGTTATACGCAGAGGGGGCCACAGATACGCAGTATTTT	CASSQDLPWALYAEGATDTQYF
.	TRBJ2-1	.	TRBV28	TGTGCCAGCAGTTTATCTGGTCCCTACGAGCAGCTCTTC	CASSLSGPYEQLF